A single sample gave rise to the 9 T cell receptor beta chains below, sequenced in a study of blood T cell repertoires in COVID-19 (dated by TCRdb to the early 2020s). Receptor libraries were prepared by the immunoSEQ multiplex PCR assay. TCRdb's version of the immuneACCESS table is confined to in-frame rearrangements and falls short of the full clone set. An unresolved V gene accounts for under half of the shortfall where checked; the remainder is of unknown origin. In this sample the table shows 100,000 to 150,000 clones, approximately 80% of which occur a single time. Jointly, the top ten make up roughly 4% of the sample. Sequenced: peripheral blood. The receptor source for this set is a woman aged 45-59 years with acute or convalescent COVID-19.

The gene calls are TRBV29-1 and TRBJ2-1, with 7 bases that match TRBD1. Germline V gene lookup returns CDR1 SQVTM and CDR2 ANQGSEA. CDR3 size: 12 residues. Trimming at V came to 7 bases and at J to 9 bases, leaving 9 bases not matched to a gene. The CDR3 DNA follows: TGCAGCGGGATGACAGGGTTCGCTGAGCAGTTCTTC. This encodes CSGMTGFAEQFF.

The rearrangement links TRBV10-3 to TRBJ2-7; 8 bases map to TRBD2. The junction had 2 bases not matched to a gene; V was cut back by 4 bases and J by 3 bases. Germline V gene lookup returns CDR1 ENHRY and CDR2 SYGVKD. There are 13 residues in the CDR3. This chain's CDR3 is CAISGREDYEQYF. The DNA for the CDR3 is TGTGCCATCAGTGGGCGGGAGGACTACGAGCAGTACTTC.

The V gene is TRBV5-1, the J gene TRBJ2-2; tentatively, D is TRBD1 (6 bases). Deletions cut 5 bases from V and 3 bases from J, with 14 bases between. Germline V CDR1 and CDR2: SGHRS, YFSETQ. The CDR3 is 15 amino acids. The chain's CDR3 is CASRSQGSDTGELFF. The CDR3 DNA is TGCGCCAGCAGATCACAGGGAAGTGACACCGGGGAGCTGTTTTTT.

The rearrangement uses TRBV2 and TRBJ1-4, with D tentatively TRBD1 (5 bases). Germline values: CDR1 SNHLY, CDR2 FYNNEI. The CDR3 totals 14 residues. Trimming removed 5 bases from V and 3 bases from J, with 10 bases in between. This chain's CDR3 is CASSLQGPNEKLFF. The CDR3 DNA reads TGTGCCAGCAGTCTGCAGGGTCCTAATGAAAAACTGTTTTTT.

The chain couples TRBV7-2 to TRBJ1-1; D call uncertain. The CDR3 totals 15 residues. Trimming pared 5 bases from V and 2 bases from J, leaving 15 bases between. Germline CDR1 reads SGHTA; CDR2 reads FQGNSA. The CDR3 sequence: CASSASGNRNTEAFF. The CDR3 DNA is TGTGCCAGCAGCGCGTCCGGGAACAGAAACACTGAAGCTTTCTTT.

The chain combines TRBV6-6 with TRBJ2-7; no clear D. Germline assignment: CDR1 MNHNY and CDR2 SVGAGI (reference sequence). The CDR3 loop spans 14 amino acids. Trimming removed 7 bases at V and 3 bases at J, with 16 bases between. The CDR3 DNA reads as TGTGCCAGCACTCCGAGACTCCGACGCTACGAGCAGTACTTC. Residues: CASTPRLRRYEQYF.

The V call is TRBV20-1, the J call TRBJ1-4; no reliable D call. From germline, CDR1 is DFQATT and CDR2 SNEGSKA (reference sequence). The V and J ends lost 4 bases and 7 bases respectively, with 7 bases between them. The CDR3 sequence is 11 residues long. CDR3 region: CSANPSEKLFF. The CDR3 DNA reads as TGCAGTGCTAATCCATCTGAAAAACTGTTTTTT.

The CDR3, as DNA: TGTGCCATTCCGACAGGGGATCACTATAATTCACCCCTCCACTTT. Translated: CAIPTGDHYNSPLHF. J is TRBJ1-6 and V is TRBV6-5; 8 positions agree with TRBD1. V lost 10 bases and J lost 3; bases outside the gene matches: 8. The CDR3 contains 15 residues. From germline, CDR1 is MNHEY and CDR2 SVGAGI.

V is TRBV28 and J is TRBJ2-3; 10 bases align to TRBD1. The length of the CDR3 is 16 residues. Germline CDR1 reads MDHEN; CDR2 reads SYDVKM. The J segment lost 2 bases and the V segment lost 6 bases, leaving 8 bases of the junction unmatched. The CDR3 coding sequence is TGTGCCAGCAGCCGCTTGACAGGGGGCCACACAGATACGCAGTATTTT. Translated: CASSRLTGGHTDTQYF.